This T cell receptor beta chain was found in a study of blood T cell repertoires in COVID-19. In the original analysis: The assay estimated nucleated cells by amplifying reference gene primers. Assay used: immunoSEQ multiplex PCR; TCRdb lists only in-frame clones, some missing. V, J and clone size are those of that table, while D and trimming were read from the DNA. The table lists approximately 210,000 clones, around 86% of them singletons, with approximately 2% in the top ten. V was clipped by 4 bases and J by 2 bases, with 10 bases between them. The germline V gene has CDR1 SGHNT and CDR2 YYREEE (reference sequence). This CDR3 has 14 residues.

The V and J genes are TRBV5-4 and TRBJ1-5; weak D call: TRBD1 (6 bases). The sample comprised peripheral blood. The TCR originated in a man under 40 who had recovered from COVID-19. The CDR3 DNA is TGTGCCAGCAGCCTCAAGGGGGGCAATCAGCCCCAGCATTTT. The encoded protein is CASSLKGGNQPQHF. The whole variable domain, filled in from reference TRBV5-4 and TRBJ1-5, reads ETGVTQSPTHLIKTRGQQVTLRCSSQSGHNTVSWYQQALGQGPQFIFQYYREEENGRGNFPPRFSGLQFPNYSSELNVNALELDDSALYLCASSLKGGNQPQHFGDGTRLSIL.